The next 8 T cell receptor beta chains were all read from a single sample in a study of T cells in Graves' hyperthyroidism and ophthalmopathy. TCR beta CDR3 sequences were amplified from RNA transcripts. An initial round of RT-PCR targeting the TCR CDR3 relied on the HTBI primer set. TCRdb itself ran the multiplex PCR reads through MiXCR, one entry per CDR3 protein. The table records some 560,000 distinct CDR3 sequences, approximately 14% of them present only once. Sequenced input: blood. All receptors derive from a young woman with Graves' hyperthyroidism.

The sample holds a few counts of this clonotype. The chain couples TRBV20-1 to TRBJ2-1; D ambiguous. The germline V gene encodes CDR1 DFQATT and CDR2 SNEGSKA (reference sequence). This CDR3 spans 15 amino acids. Trimming removed 7 bases from V and 5 bases from J, with 21 bases in between. CDR3 sequence reads: CSGSPVYSLDNEQFF. CDR3 sequence (DNA): TGCAGTGGATCGCCGGTTTATTCCCTCGACAATGAGCAGTTCTTC.

The rearrangement joins TRBV6-1 to TRBJ1-2; tentative D call: TRBD1 (5 bases). The CDR3 has 13 residues. Trimming removed 7 bases from V and 1 base from J, with 10 bases in between. Germline-derived CDR1 and CDR2 are MNHNS and SASEGT. In DNA form, the CDR3 reads TGTGCCAGCACTCGGGGGGATAACTATGGCTACACCTTC. This encodes CASTRGDNYGYTF.

This clonotype was seen at least ten times. The chain couples TRBV7-2 to TRBJ2-7, with TRBD2 matching 8 bases. Germline loops: CDR1 SGHTA, CDR2 FQGNSA. Trimming at V came to 3 bases and at J to 2 bases, leaving 6 bases not matched to a gene. The CDR3 consists of 15 residues. CDR3 sequence (DNA): TGTGCCAGCAGCTTGACGGGAGGGTTAGCCTACGAGCAGTACTTC. It codes for CASSLTGGLAYEQYF.

This clonotype was recorded at least ten times. The chain uses TRBV3-1 and TRBJ2-7, with 7 bases aligning to TRBD1. Trimming removed 4 bases from V and 0 bases from J; junction bases left unmatched: 3. CDR1 and CDR2 from the germline V gene are LGHDT and YNNKEL (reference sequence). The CDR3 runs 14 residues. In nucleotides, the CDR3 is TGTGCCAGCAGCCGACAGGGATTCTCCTACGAGCAGTACTTC. Translation gives CASSRQGFSYEQYF.

V and J are TRBV29-1 and TRBJ2-7; 8 bases fit TRBD2. The CDR3 has 15 residues. Germline trimming cut 6 bases from V and 2 bases from J; bases unmatched to any gene: 12. The germline CDR1 and CDR2 sequences are SQVTM and ANQGSEA. In DNA, the CDR3 is TGCAGCGTCGTCCGGGGGGGCGGGGCAGCCTACGAGCAGTACTTC. Protein sequence: CSVVRGGGAAYEQYF.

This clonotype was picked up many times. The chain links TRBV7-9 to TRBJ2-5; the D gene could be TRBD1 or TRBD2 (6 bases each). Germline loops: CDR1 SEHNR, CDR2 FQNEAQ (reference sequence). The CDR3 extends over 14 amino acids. Trimming stripped 4 bases from V and 5 bases from J, with 14 bases between. In DNA, the CDR3 is TGTGCCAGCAGCTCCGCTTGGAGGGGGGAGACCCAGTACTTC. It encodes CASSSAWRGETQYF.

This clonotype came up a few times. The chain links TRBV7-9 to TRBJ2-1; D may be TRBD2 (6 bases). Germline V gives CDR1 SEHNR, CDR2 FQNEAQ (reference sequence). V was trimmed by 0 bases and J by 6 bases, leaving 9 bases between them. CDR3 length equals 14 residues. The CDR3 DNA reads as TGTGCCAGCAGCTTAGCGCCGGGACTCAATGAGCAGTTCTTC. Translation gives CASSLAPGLNEQFF.

Ten or more counts support this clonotype. The V call is TRBV6-2 or TRBV6-3, the J call TRBJ1-2, with D possibly TRBD1 on 6 matching bases. CDR3 length equals 15 residues. Trimming left V 0 bases short and J 2 bases short, with 10 bases between. CDR1 and CDR2 (germline): MNHEY, SVGEGT. The CDR3 spells CASSYSRGLNYGYTF. The CDR3 coding sequence is TGTGCCAGCAGTTACTCCAGGGGTCTGAACTATGGCTACACCTTC.